The 14 T cell receptor beta chains in this list originate from one sample, sequenced in a study of cytomegalovirus exposure and HLA in healthy donors. PCR involved 60 Vbeta and 13 Jbeta primers. Assay: immunoSEQ multiplex PCR; the TCRdb copy retains only in-frame clones and omits some. The data contain over 200,000 clones, around 80% of them singletons. Material: PBMCs. Every receptor here comes from a woman aged 55-70 years in good health and CMV-seropositive.

V and J are TRBV6-1 and TRBJ2-3; 7 bases map to TRBD2. This CDR3 comprises 15 residues. Germline V gene data show CDR1 as MNHNS and CDR2 as SASEGT. The junction had 12 bases not matched to a gene; V was cut back by 7 bases and J by 5 bases. DNA of the CDR3: TGTGCCAGCATCCATGGGGGGGAAGGGGTAGATACGCAGTATTTT. It is translated as CASIHGGEGVDTQYF.

The chain uses TRBV10-3 and TRBJ2-6; D is unresolved. From germline, CDR1 is ENHRY and CDR2 SYGVKD. This CDR3 has 17 amino acids. V shed 2 bases and J shed 0 bases, with 11 bases lying between them. CDR3 nucleotide sequence: TGTGCCATCAGTGAGCGGTCAGGAATCTCTGGGGCCAACGTCCTGACTTTC. Its translation is CAISERSGISGANVLTF.

This rearrangement joins TRBV9 to TRBJ2-7; 11 bases are shared with TRBD1. J gave up 4 bases and V 4 bases, and 7 bases lay outside the gene matches. The CDR3 extends over 15 amino acids. CDR1 and CDR2 (germline): SGDLS, YYNGEE. The CDR3 loop reads CASSLGQGASYEQYF. Written as DNA, the CDR3 is TGTGCCAGCAGCTTAGGACAGGGGGCATCATACGAGCAGTACTTC.

The chain employs TRBV19 and TRBJ1-5; D is uncertain. The CDR3 runs 14 residues. Deletions cut 7 bases from V and 1 base from J, with 11 bases between. Looked up from germline, CDR1 is LNHDA and CDR2 is SQIVND (reference sequence). CDR3 in amino acids: CASKTEMSNQPQHF. CDR3 sequence (DNA): TGTGCCAGTAAAACAGAGATGAGCAATCAGCCCCAGCATTTT.

The chain recombines TRBV5-4 with TRBJ2-7; 8 positions match TRBD1. The ends lost 0 bases at V and 6 bases at J; junction bases unmatched: 5. The CDR3 is 14 residues long. Germline assignment: CDR1 SGHNT and CDR2 YYREEE (reference sequence). CDR3 nucleotide sequence: TGTGCCAGCAGCTTGGGGGGGGACAGGTTCGAGCAGTACTTC. Translated, it gives CASSLGGDRFEQYF.

This chain links TRBV10-1 with TRBJ2-7, with 8 bases matching TRBD2. Unmatched junction bases numbered 12, after V lost 7 bases and J lost 4 bases. The CDR3 extends over 15 amino acids. The V gene's germline CDR1 is WNHNN and CDR2 SYGVQD (reference sequence). The CDR3 here is CASIMLSGGAYEQYF. Written as DNA, the CDR3 is TGCGCCAGCATAATGCTGAGCGGGGGAGCTTACGAGCAGTACTTC.

The chain uses TRBV28 and TRBJ2-7, with TRBD1 matching 8 bases. This CDR3 spans 14 amino acids. The J segment lost 8 bases and the V segment lost 5 bases, leaving 11 bases of the junction unmatched. CDR1 and CDR2 from the germline V gene are MDHEN and SYDVKM. CDR3 DNA: TGTGCCAGCAGTCGGACAGGGTTTAGCGTGAAGCAGTACTTC. Its translation is CASSRTGFSVKQYF.

The chain's CDR3 is CASSLWGLGPPEQFF. The CDR3 coding sequence is TGTGCCAGCAGCCTTTGGGGACTGGGCCCTCCCGAGCAGTTCTTC. This chain links TRBV14 with TRBJ2-1, with D possibly TRBD2 on 6 matching bases. V lost 4 bases to trimming and J lost 10 bases, with 20 bases between them. The CDR3 runs 15 residues. Germline V gives CDR1 SGHDN, CDR2 FVKESK.

The chain combines TRBV19 with TRBJ2-7; perhaps TRBD2 as D (6 bases). The V gene lost 7 bases and the J gene lost 1 base, with 20 bases spanning the gap. The germline V gene has CDR1 LNHDA and CDR2 SQIVND (reference sequence). The CDR3 sequence is 16 residues long. The CDR3 region is CASNPDGGFHSYEQYF. The CDR3 DNA sequence: TGTGCCAGTAACCCGGATGGAGGGTTCCATTCCTACGAGCAGTACTTC.

The rearrangement joins TRBV21-1 to TRBJ2-5; the table's D gene call, TRBD1, was not cross checked with the DNA. TRBV21-1 is recorded as a pseudogene. The CDR3 consists of 14 residues. The CDR3 loop is CASSNRTGKETQYF. CDR3 nucleotide sequence: TGTGCCAGCAGCAACCGGACAGGGAAAGAGACCCAGTACTTC.

J is TRBJ2-1 and V is TRBV18, with 8 bases lining up with TRBD1. V lost 5 bases to trimming and J lost 0 bases; unmatched junction nucleotides: 3. CDR3 length: 15 amino acids. Germline V lookup: CDR1 KGHSH, CDR2 LQKENI. In DNA form, the CDR3 reads TGTGCCAGCTCATCGGACAGGGTCTCCTACAATGAGCAGTTCTTC. This codes for CASSSDRVSYNEQFF.

This clone is a singleton in its sample. J is TRBJ1-4 and V is TRBV5-4; 7 bases align to TRBD1. The CDR3 consists of 15 residues. Looked up from germline, CDR1 is SGHNT and CDR2 is YYREEE (reference sequence). Unmatched junction bases numbered 5, after V lost 1 base and J lost 5 bases. The CDR3 nucleotides read TGTGCCAGCAGCTTGTATGCAGGGGGAAATGAAAAACTGTTTTTT. Residues: CASSLYAGGNEKLFF.

V and J are TRBV13 and TRBJ2-5; D is uncertain. Trimming removed 6 bases from V and 7 bases from J, with 9 bases in between. Germline V gene sequence: CDR1 PRHDT, CDR2 FYEKMQ (reference sequence). The CDR3 length is 11 residues. CDR3 coding DNA: TGTGCCAGCAGTAACGTCAGGACCCAGTACTTC. Its translation: CASSNVRTQYF.

The rearrangement links TRBV29-1 to TRBJ1-3, with 7 bases that match TRBD1. This CDR3 contains 13 residues. V lost 3 bases and J lost 5; bases outside the gene matches: 4. The germline CDR1 and CDR2 sequences are SQVTM and ANQGSEA. DNA of the CDR3: TGCAGCGTTGATAGGGGGCTTCGAAACACCATATATTTT. It codes for CSVDRGLRNTIYF.